The 30 T cell receptor beta chains reported below all come from one sample, sequenced in a study of T cell repertoires in cytomegalovirus infection. TCRdb re-called the reads with MiXCR, one entry per CDR3 protein. The repertoire has a few hundred thousand distinct CDR3 sequences, 17% of them found once; the top ten carry 12%. The material sequenced was PBMCs. The receptors originated from a human donor in good health (CMV status not recorded). Some clones in this sample may be carry-over from other donors' samples.

The sample holds many counts of this clonotype. The rearrangement uses TRBV7-2 and TRBJ1-1, with 7 bases that match TRBD1. Germline V gives CDR1 SGHTA, CDR2 FQGNSA. Trimming cost V 0 bases and J 12 bases; bases outside gene matches: 4. The CDR3 contains 12 residues. The CDR3 loop reads CASSLATGRPFF. The CDR3 nucleotides read TGTGCCAGCAGCTTAGCGACAGGGAGGCCTTTCTTT.

This clonotype was found a few times. This chain uses TRBV2 with TRBJ2-6; no firm D call. CDR3 length: 14 amino acids. The V gene's germline CDR1 is SNHLY and CDR2 FYNNEI. V was shortened by 8 bases and J by 6 bases, with 14 bases between the two germline ends. CDR3 loop: CASQGASEANVLTF. Here the CDR3 DNA reads TGTGCCAGCCAAGGAGCGAGTGAGGCCAACGTCCTGACTTTC.

The chain recombines TRBV6-1 with TRBJ2-2; D gene uncertain. The length of the CDR3 is 13 residues. Per the germline V gene, CDR1 is MNHNS and CDR2 is SASEGT. V lost 5 bases and J lost 2, with 6 bases in between. The CDR3 coding sequence is TGTGCCAGCAGTCAATTCAACACCGGGGAGCTGTTTTTT. Translation gives CASSQFNTGELFF.

This clonotype was seen ten or more times. This sequence joins TRBV11-2 and TRBJ2-5, with D hard to call. CDR1 SGHAT and CDR2 FQNNGV come from the germline V gene. Between the trimmed V and J ends, which lost 1 base and 5 bases, there was a span of 14 bases. The CDR3 is 15 amino acids. Here the CDR3 DNA reads TGTGCCAGCAGCTTAGGCTTGCTATCGGTGGAGACCCAGTACTTC. Its translation is CASSLGLLSVETQYF.

This clonotype was observed a handful of times. V gene TRBV28 combines with J gene TRBJ1-2; D is possibly TRBD1 (5 bases). The V gene lost 1 base and the J gene lost 7 bases, with 10 bases spanning the gap. Germline loops: CDR1 MDHEN, CDR2 SYDVKM. CDR3 size: 13 residues. The CDR3 protein is CASSLFEGFGYTF. The DNA of the CDR3 is TGTGCCAGCAGTTTATTCGAGGGGTTTGGCTACACCTTC.

This chain uses TRBV29-1 with TRBJ1-2; D is perhaps TRBD1 (6 bases). The CDR3 has 11 residues. Germline V gene lookup returns CDR1 SQVTM and CDR2 ANQGSEA. V was clipped by 3 bases and J by 5 bases, with 7 bases between them. This CDR3 reads CSVDRGYGYTF. DNA of the CDR3: TGCAGCGTTGACAGGGGATATGGCTACACCTTC.

Written as DNA, the CDR3 is TGTGCCAGCAGCCAAGGTCCGGGAGATACCTACGAGCAGTACTTC. Translated, it gives CASSQGPGDTYEQYF. V and J are TRBV4-2 and TRBJ2-7; possibly TRBD2 for D (6 bases). CDR3 size: 15 residues. With 1 base removed from V and 2 bases from J, the gap between germline ends came to 12 bases. CDR1 is LGHNA, CDR2 YNFKEQ, per germline.

The chain links TRBV19 to TRBJ1-5; 7 nucleotides line up with TRBD1. The CDR3 is 18 residues long. V was pared by 4 bases and J by 2 bases, with 14 bases of the junction left unmatched. The germline V gene has CDR1 LNHDA and CDR2 SQIVND (reference sequence). CDR3: CASSKTGFRQLGNQPQHF. For the CDR3, the DNA is TGTGCCAGTAGTAAGACAGGGTTTCGGCAACTTGGCAATCAGCCCCAGCATTTT.

Remarks on this clonotype: This clone may be a read error of a much larger clone one base away. As DNA, the CDR3 is TGTGGCAGCAGTGCGACGGGGGCTCGCGGGGCCGAGCAGTACTTC. Translation gives CGSSATGARGAEQYF. The V call is TRBV6-6, the J call TRBJ2-7, with D possibly being TRBD1 or TRBD2 (6 bases each). The length of the CDR3 is 15 residues. Germline CDR1 reads MNHNY; CDR2 reads SVGAGI (reference sequence).

This clonotype has at least ten counts. A read error may account for a junction end that differs from germline. The chain links TRBV7-7 to TRBJ2-5; maybe TRBD2 (7 bases). CDR1 and CDR2 (germline): SSHAT, FNYEAQ (reference sequence). This CDR3 has 14 residues. CDR3: CASSPPGGEETQYF. The CDR3 nucleotides are TGTGCTAGCAGCCCCCCGGGGGGCGAAGAGACCCAGTACTTC.

This clonotype appeared a few times. This chain joins TRBV12-3 or TRBV12-4 and TRBJ2-7, with a possible D match to TRBD2 (5 bases). The CDR3 spans 12 residues. The V gene lost 5 bases and the J gene lost 5 bases, with 10 bases spanning the gap. The CDR3 spells CASSPREHEQYF. The CDR3 nucleotides are TGTGCCAGCAGTCCCCGGGAACACGAGCAGTACTTC.

This clonotype was found many times. The V and J genes are TRBV20-1 and TRBJ2-5; 7 bases fit TRBD1. In germline, CDR1 is DFQATT, CDR2 SNEGSKA (reference sequence). The CDR3 covers 14 residues. The V gene end was trimmed by 1 base and the J gene end by 4 bases; junction bases not matched to a gene: 6. CDR3 DNA: TGCAGTGCTAGAGTTGAGGGGGCAGCAGAGACCCAGTACTTC. It specifies CSARVEGAAETQYF.

This clonotype showed up many times. V usage is TRBV4-3 and J usage is TRBJ2-5, with D hard to call. The CDR3 is 15 amino acids. Trimming cost V 0 bases and J 7 bases, with 15 bases left between them. The germline CDR1 and CDR2 sequences are LGHNA and YSLEER. The CDR3 protein is CASSQDRILDGTQYF. The CDR3 DNA is TGCGCCAGCAGCCAAGACCGCATTTTAGACGGGACCCAGTACTTC.

The chain links TRBV12-3 or TRBV12-4 to TRBJ1-1; D perhaps matches TRBD1 (5 bases). The CDR3 length is 14 residues. Trimming took off 5 bases at V and 5 bases at J, with 15 bases between the two ends. CDR3 nucleotide sequence: TGTGCCAGCAGTGCCAGGGTGGTAAGGACTGAAGCTTTCTTT. Encoded protein: CASSARVVRTEAFF.

On this clonotype: One end of the junction is discordant with germline, which a read error may explain. The chain joins TRBV28 to TRBJ1-3; 8 bases agree with TRBD1. CDR3 length: 17 residues. Germline V gives CDR1 MDHEN, CDR2 SYDVKM. DNA of the CDR3: TGTGCCAGCAGTGTATGGGGCAGGGGGCCAGACGGAAACACCATATATTTT. Amino acid sequence: CASSVWGRGPDGNTIYF.

This clonotype was recorded a few times. The rearrangement joins TRBV4-1 to TRBJ1-1, with 7 positions matching TRBD1. V shed 7 bases and J 8 bases; nucleotides not matched to a gene: 22. Germline CDR1 and CDR2: MGHRA and YSYEKL. CDR3 size: 17 residues. The CDR3 sequence: CASTPDPNRGKAPEAFF. The CDR3 region has the DNA TGCGCCAGCACCCCGGACCCGAACAGGGGCAAAGCTCCCGAAGCTTTCTTT.

This clonotype was detected only a few times. The chain couples TRBV28 to TRBJ1-6; D not resolved. CDR1 is MDHEN and CDR2 is SYDVKM in the germline V gene. Trimming took 4 bases from V and 4 from J, leaving 5 bases between them. The CDR3 totals 13 residues. This CDR3 reads CASSSGYNSPLHF. The CDR3, as DNA: TGTGCCAGCAGTTCGGGATATAATTCACCCCTCCACTTT.

V is TRBV28 and J is TRBJ1-1; the match to TRBD1 covers 7 bases. Germline V gene sequence: CDR1 MDHEN, CDR2 SYDVKM. Losses at the gene ends were 2 bases for V and 3 bases for J; bases not matched to a gene: 9. The CDR3 totals 16 residues. The CDR3 loop reads CASSLARGVVYTEAFF. As DNA, the CDR3 is TGTGCCAGCAGTTTAGCCAGGGGGGTTGTGTACACTGAAGCTTTCTTT.

This clonotype was recorded a few times. This sequence may be a read error, since a much larger clone differs from it by one base. The genes are TRBV7-9 and TRBJ2-7; D possibly matches TRBD1 or TRBD2 (5 bases each). Trimming shortened V by 0 bases and J by 2 bases, and 8 bases separated the two germline ends. Per the germline V gene, CDR1 is SEHNR and CDR2 is FQNEAQ (reference sequence). The CDR3 spans 14 residues. CDR3 nucleotide sequence: TGTGCCAGCAGCTTAGCGGGGGTCGCCTACGAGCAGTACTTC. Protein product: CASSLAGVAYEQYF.

This clonotype was recorded many times. The chain joins TRBV6-2 or TRBV6-3 to TRBJ2-2, with 9 positions matching TRBD1. The trim removed 7 bases at V and 4 bases at J, leaving 13 bases unmatched. This CDR3 region has 17 residues. Germline V gives CDR1 MNHEY, CDR2 SVGEGT. The CDR3 DNA follows: TGTGCCAGCAACGACGGCCCCGGGACAGGGATCACCGGGGAGCTGTTTTTT. It yields the protein CASNDGPGTGITGELFF.

At least ten counts were recorded for this clonotype. This chain links TRBV20-1 with TRBJ1-2, with 8 bases that match TRBD1. J lost 6 bases, V lost 5 bases, and 2 bases had no gene match. Per the germline V gene, CDR1 is DFQATT and CDR2 is SNEGSKA (reference sequence). The CDR3 covers 11 residues. This CDR3 reads CSASTGDGYTF. The CDR3 coding sequence is TGCAGTGCTTCGACAGGGGATGGCTACACCTTC.

This clonotype was detected only a few times. The rearrangement uses TRBV28 and TRBJ1-2; D not resolved. Germline CDR1 MDHEN, CDR2 SYDVKM. This CDR3 is 12 amino acids long. Trimming cost V 6 bases and J 4 bases, with 9 bases left between them. Written as DNA, the CDR3 is TGTGCCAGCAGATCGGAGGGCTATGGCTACACCTTC. Translating gives CASRSEGYGYTF.

The V and J genes are TRBV7-6 and TRBJ2-1; 10 bases are a match to TRBD2. This CDR3 is 16 amino acids long. The V and J ends lost 4 bases and 9 bases, in that order; junction bases with no gene match: 12. The germline V gene has CDR1 SGHVS and CDR2 FNYEAQ. This CDR3 reads CASSSPHERGGSEQFF. In nucleotides, the CDR3 is TGTGCCAGCAGCTCCCCGCATGAGCGGGGGGGCTCTGAGCAGTTCTTC.

The DNA for the CDR3 is TGTGCCACCCAAACCGACAGAAAGGGGGATGAAAAACTGTTTTTT. Protein sequence: CATQTDRKGDEKLFF. This chain joins TRBV15 and TRBJ1-4; perhaps TRBD1 as D (6 bases). Germline loops: CDR1 LNHNV, CDR2 YYDKDF (reference sequence). V shed 8 bases and J shed 6 bases, with 19 bases lying between them. This CDR3 has 15 amino acids.

This clonotype was found many times. The chain combines TRBV7-2 with TRBJ1-5, with TRBD1 matching over 10 bases. CDR1 is SGHTA, CDR2 FQGNSA, per germline. J gave up 6 bases and V 1 base, and 6 bases lay outside the gene matches. This CDR3 spans 16 amino acids. CDR3 bases: TGTGCCAGCAGCTTAGGGGACAGGGGAGTGGGTCAGCCCCAGCATTTT. Protein product: CASSLGDRGVGQPQHF.

The sample holds many counts of this clonotype. J is TRBJ2-7 and V is TRBV28, with a weak D call TRBD2 (7 bases). From germline, CDR1 is MDHEN and CDR2 SYDVKM. V was trimmed by 6 bases and J by 5 bases, leaving 17 bases between them. The CDR3 is made up of 14 amino acids. The CDR3 DNA sequence: TGTGCCAGCAGGAAGGGGGGGGCCGTCCACGAGCAGTACTTC. Residues: CASRKGGAVHEQYF.

Ten or more counts support this clonotype. This rearrangement joins TRBV7-9 to TRBJ2-2; D gene unclear. This CDR3 contains 13 residues. V dropped 7 bases and J dropped 7 bases, with 13 bases sitting between them. Per germline, CDR1 SEHNR and CDR2 FQNEAQ (reference sequence). The CDR3 is CASTELEGGELFF. The CDR3 bases are TGTGCCAGCACCGAGCTTGAAGGCGGGGAGCTGTTTTTT.

The gene calls are TRBV28 and TRBJ2-5; TRBD1 agrees at 9 bases. The CDR3 extends over 15 amino acids. The germline CDR1 and CDR2 sequences are MDHEN and SYDVKM. V lost 7 bases, J lost 2 bases, and 8 bases stayed unmatched. The CDR3 DNA is TGTGCCAGCAATATCCCGGGACAGGGACAAGAGACCCAGTACTTC. Its protein is CASNIPGQGQETQYF.

V gene TRBV7-9 combines with J gene TRBJ1-4; D is perhaps TRBD1 (5 bases). The CDR3 totals 16 residues. V was clipped by 3 bases and J by 7 bases, with 18 bases between them. Germline V gives CDR1 SEHNR, CDR2 FQNEAQ (reference sequence). CDR3 bases: TGTGCCAGCAGCTTTTCCGGGGGTGAGGGGAGTGAAAAACTGTTTTTT. Residues: CASSFSGGEGSEKLFF.

In this sample, this clonotype turned up many times. This chain joins TRBV7-2 and TRBJ2-7, with 8 bases identical to TRBD1. This CDR3 has 14 residues. Looked up from germline, CDR1 is SGHTA and CDR2 is FQGNSA. J lost 4 bases, V lost 3 bases, and 5 bases had no gene match. CDR3: CASSFRDRTYEQYF. CDR3 DNA sequence: TGTGCCAGCAGCTTCCGGGACAGGACATACGAGCAGTACTTC.